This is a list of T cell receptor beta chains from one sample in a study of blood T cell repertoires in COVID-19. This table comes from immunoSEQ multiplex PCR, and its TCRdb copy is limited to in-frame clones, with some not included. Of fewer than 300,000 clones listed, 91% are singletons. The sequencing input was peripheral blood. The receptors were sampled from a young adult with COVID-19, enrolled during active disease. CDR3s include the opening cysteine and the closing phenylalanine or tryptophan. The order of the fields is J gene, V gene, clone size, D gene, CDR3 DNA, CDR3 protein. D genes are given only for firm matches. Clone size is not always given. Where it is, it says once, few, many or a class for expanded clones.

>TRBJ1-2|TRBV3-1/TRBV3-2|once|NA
TGTGCCAGCAGCCAAGAAGCGCAGGGAAACTATGGCTACACCTTC
CASSQEAQGNYGYTF
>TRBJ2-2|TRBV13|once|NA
TGTGCCAGCAGAGATACCGGGACACCAGCGAACACCGGGGAGCTGTTTTTT
CASRDTGTPANTGELFF
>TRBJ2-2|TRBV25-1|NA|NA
TGTGCCAGCAGTGAGACAGGACTCCACACCGGGGAGCTGTTTTTT
CASSETGLHTGELFF
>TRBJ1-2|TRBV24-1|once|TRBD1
TGTGCCACCAGTGAACCGGGACAGGGAGTATATGGCTACACCTTC
CATSEPGQGVYGYTF
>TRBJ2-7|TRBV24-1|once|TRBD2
TGTGCCACCAGTGAACCGGGACTAGTGGCCTACGAGCAGTACTTC
CATSEPGLVAYEQYF
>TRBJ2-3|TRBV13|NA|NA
TGTGCCAGCAGCTTCCCCAGCCGGAGCGATACGCAGTATTTT
CASSFPSRSDTQYF
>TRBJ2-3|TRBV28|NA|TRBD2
TGTGCCAGCAGTTTAAGGGAGACTAGCGGGGTAGATACGCAGTATTTT
CASSLRETSGVDTQYF
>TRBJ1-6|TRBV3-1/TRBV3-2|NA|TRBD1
TGTGCCAGCAGCCAAGCCCGGGACAGGGGGCTCGCCACGAATTCACCCCTCCACTTT
CASSQARDRGLATNSPLHF
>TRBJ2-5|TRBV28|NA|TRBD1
TGTGCCAGCAGTTCCACAGGGGGAGAGACCCAGTACTTC
CASSSTGGETQYF
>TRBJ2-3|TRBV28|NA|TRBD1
TGTGCCAGCAGTATAAGACAGGGGGGCACAGATACGCAGTATTTT
CASSIRQGGTDTQYF
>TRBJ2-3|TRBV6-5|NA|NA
TGTGCCAGCAGTTACTCACCTGGGGGCGCAGATACGCAGTATTTT
CASSYSPGGADTQYF
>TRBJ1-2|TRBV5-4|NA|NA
TGTGCCAGCAGCTCGGTACAGTCCTATGGCTACACCTTC
CASSSVQSYGYTF
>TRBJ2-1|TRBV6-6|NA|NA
TGTGCCAGCAGTTACTTAGAACAGGTTTATGAGCAGTTCTTC
CASSYLEQVYEQFF
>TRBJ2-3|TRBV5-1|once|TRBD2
TGCGCCAGCAGCCCGGGACTAGCGGCTAGCACAGATACGCAGTATTTT
CASSPGLAASTDTQYF
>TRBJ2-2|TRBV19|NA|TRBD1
TGTGCCAGTAGTATAGATCCCGACAGGGGCGCAGACCGGGAGCTGTTTTTT
CASSIDPDRGADRELFF
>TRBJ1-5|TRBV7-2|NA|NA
TGTGCCAGCAGCTCCGATCACGCCGGGAATCAGCCCCAGCATTTT
CASSSDHAGNQPQHF
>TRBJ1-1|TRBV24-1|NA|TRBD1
TGTGCCACCAATCCCTCCGACAGGGGATTTGGTGAAGCTTTCTTT
CATNPSDRGFGEAFF
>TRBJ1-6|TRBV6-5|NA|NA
TGTGCCAGCGTCCCGGGACTTTATTCACCCCTCCACTTT
CASVPGLYSPLHF
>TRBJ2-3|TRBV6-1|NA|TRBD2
TGTGCCAGCAGTGAAAATGGGGCGGGAGGGCGCACAGATACGCAGTATTTT
CASSENGAGGRTDTQYF
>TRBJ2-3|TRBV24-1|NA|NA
TGTGCCACCAGTGGAGCGCCAACGGGAGATACGCAGTATTTT
CATSGAPTGDTQYF
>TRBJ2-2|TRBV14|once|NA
TGTGCCAGCAGCGCTCGACTACTCACCGGGGAGCTGTTTTTT
CASSARLLTGELFF
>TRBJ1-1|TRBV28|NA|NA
TGTGCCAGCACCAGCGCACCCGACGAAGCTTTCTTT
CASTSAPDEAFF
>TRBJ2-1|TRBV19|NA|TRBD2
TGTGCCAGTAGTCCTATGAGCGGGGCGGGTTACAATGAGCAGTTCTTC
CASSPMSGAGYNEQFF
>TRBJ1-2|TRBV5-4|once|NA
TGTGCCAGCAGCAAACCCGAAATGAGCCCCTATGGCTACACCTTC
CASSKPEMSPYGYTF
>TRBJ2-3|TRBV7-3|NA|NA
TGTGCCAGCAGCTTAAATGGCCTACTAACAGATACGCAGTATTTT
CASSLNGLLTDTQYF
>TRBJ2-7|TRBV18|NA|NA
TGTGCCAGCTCACCTGGGCCCCTACAAACCTACGAGCAGTACTTC
CASSPGPLQTYEQYF
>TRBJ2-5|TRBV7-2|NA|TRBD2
TGTGCCAGCAGCGCCGGGACTAGCGGGAGACAGACCCAGTACTTC
CASSAGTSGRQTQYF